This T cell receptor beta chain was found in a study of breast tumors, draining lymph nodes, adjacent tissues. Study-level results: Tumor and nontumor repertoires were significantly more similar in luminal-like than in basal-like breast cancer. Data only fit, rather than demonstrated, lymph node origin of most tumor T cells. Tumor TCR diversity was below lymph nodes but above nontumor tissue.

TCRdb called the multiplex PCR reads again in MiXCR, with one record for every CDR3 protein. The table has about 300,000 distinct CDR3 sequences, 30% to 35% seen once; the top ten hold approximately 1%. In this sample, this clonotype turned up many times. What it binds is not known. Samples came from axillary lymph nodes draining the breast cancer. CDR1 SQVTM and CDR2 ANQGSEA come from the germline V gene. The CDR3 is 12 residues long. The V and J ends lost 3 bases and 6 bases, in that order; junction bases with no gene match: 4. The chain carries TRBV29-1 and TRBJ1-2; 7 bases map to TRBD1. The TCR comes from a female donor with breast cancer. Some clones in this sample may be carry-over from other donors' samples. Specimen: axillary lymph node tissue. The CDR3 spells CSVEEGGDGYTF. Here the CDR3 DNA reads TGCAGCGTTGAGGAAGGGGGCGATGGCTACACCTTC.